This T cell receptor (beta chain) was captured by sequencing in a study of response to subunit inactivated influenza vaccine. This CDR3 comprises 15 residues. V was pared by 5 bases and J by 6 bases, with 10 bases of the junction left unmatched. Looked up from germline, CDR1 is SGHTA and CDR2 is FQGTGA. This clonotype was seen a handful of times. TCRdb independently ran MiXCR on the RT-PCR reads; one entry per CDR3 protein. The sample lists about 480,000 distinct CDR3 sequences, about 25% occurring once. The rearrangement joins TRBV7-3 to TRBJ2-4; 7 positions match TRBD2. This TCR came from a man aged 50-59 years who received an inactivated influenza vaccine. Sample: CD4+ T cells sorted from PBMCs, taken about 5 days after vaccination. The CDR3 region has the DNA TGTGCCAGCAGCCAGGATGGGGGAGGGGCAAACATTCAGTACTTC. Its translation is CASSQDGGGANIQYF.